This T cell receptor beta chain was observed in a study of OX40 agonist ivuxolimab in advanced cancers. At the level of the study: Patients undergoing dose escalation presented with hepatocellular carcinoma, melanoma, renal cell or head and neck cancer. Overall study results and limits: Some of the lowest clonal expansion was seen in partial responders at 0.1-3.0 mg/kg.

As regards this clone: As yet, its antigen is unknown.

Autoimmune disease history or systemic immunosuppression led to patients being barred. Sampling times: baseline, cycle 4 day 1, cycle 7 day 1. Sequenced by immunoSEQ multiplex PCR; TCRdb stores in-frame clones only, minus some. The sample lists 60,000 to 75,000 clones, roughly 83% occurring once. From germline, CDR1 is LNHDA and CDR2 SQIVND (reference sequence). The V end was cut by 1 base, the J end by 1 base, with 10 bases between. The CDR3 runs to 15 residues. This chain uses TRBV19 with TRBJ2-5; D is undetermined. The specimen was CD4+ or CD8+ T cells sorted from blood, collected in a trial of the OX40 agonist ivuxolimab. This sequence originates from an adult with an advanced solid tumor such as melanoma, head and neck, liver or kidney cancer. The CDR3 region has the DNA TGTGCCAGTAGTATAGGAGGAATATCCCAAGAGACCCAGTACTTC. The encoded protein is CASSIGGISQETQYF.